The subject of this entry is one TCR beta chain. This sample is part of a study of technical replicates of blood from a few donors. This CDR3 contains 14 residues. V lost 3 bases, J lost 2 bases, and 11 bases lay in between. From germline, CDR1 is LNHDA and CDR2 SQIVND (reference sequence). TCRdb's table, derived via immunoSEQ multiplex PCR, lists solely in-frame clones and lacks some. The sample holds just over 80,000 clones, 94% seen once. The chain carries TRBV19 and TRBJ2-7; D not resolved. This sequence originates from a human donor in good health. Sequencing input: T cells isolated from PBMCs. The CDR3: CASSISQDTYEQYF. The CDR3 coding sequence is TGTGCCAGTAGTATCTCACAAGACACCTACGAGCAGTACTTC.